This T cell receptor beta chain stems from a study of cytomegalovirus exposure and HLA in healthy donors. Germline V lookup: CDR1 MDHEN, CDR2 SYDVKM. Unmatched junction bases numbered 7, after V lost 5 bases and J lost 4 bases. This CDR3 has 14 residues. The PCR used 60 Vbeta and 13 Jbeta primers. Using immunoSEQ multiplex PCR, the repertoire was profiled, and TCRdb retains in-frame clones only, with some absent. The sample has 160,000 or so clones; 81% are singletons. Sequenced sample: PBMCs. V and J are TRBV28 and TRBJ1-2; 7 nucleotides line up with TRBD1. The clonotype comes from a middle-aged man in good health and CMV-seropositive. For the CDR3, the DNA is TGTGCCAGCAGTGGGCAGAGGGGGCTCTATGGCTACACCTTC. This encodes CASSGQRGLYGYTF.